This is a list of T cell receptor beta chains from one sample in a study of a mutant IDH1 vaccine in newly diagnosed glioma. Their antigens are not known. Libraries were prepared by immunoSEQ multiplex PCR; TCRdb keeps only in-frame clonotypes and omits some of them. The sample records 10,000 to 15,000 clones, 70% to 80% being singletons. The starting material was PBMCs, obtained from a glioma patient whose treatment included an IDH1 peptide vaccine. Receptors originate from a woman aged 40 to 50 with glioma. Each CDR3 is given without its conserved first and last residue. The size field is filled for only some rows; it gives once, few, many or a size class.

j_call v_call clone_size cdr3_aa
TRBJ1-1 TRBV28 few ATDTRQARAF
TRBJ1-1 TRBV4-3 - ASSQGQGKTEAF
TRBJ2-7 TRBV19 few ASSIIASNEQY
TRBJ1-3 TRBV9 - ASSVAGLAGNTIY
TRBJ2-6 TRBV10-3 - AISPAGQPPVLT
TRBJ2-7 TRBV10-3 - AVEAGGAYEQY
TRBJ2-3 TRBV7-2 - ASSLRTSEADTQY
TRBJ2-7 TRBV28 - ATLGLAPWEQY
TRBJ2-3 TRBV9 - ASSVLHGGADTQY
TRBJ2-7 TRBV4-2 - ASSQVWETVYEQY
TRBJ2-7 TRBV11-2 - ATLGQSSYEQY
TRBJ1-1 TRBV7-3 - ASSLYGGKETEAF
TRBJ2-7 TRBV4-1 - ASSSNHPVTLYEQY
TRBJ2-1 TRBV4-1 - ASSAKDSLANEQF
TRBJ1-1 TRBV27 - ASSYYRDDTEAF
TRBJ2-5 TRBV20-1 few SVRPEETQY
TRBJ2-3 TRBV19 - ASSSNTDTQY
TRBJ1-2 TRBV19 - ASTNSLGQVSYGYT
TRBJ1-1 TRBV5-1 - ASSFQGNTEAF
TRBJ1-4 TRBV30 few AWSAGYEKLF
TRBJ2-5 TRBV2 - AINRQRGRATQY
TRBJ1-4 TRBV2 - ASSPGPTVNEKLF
TRBJ2-5 TRBV7-2 - ASSRGTRRETQY
TRBJ2-7 TRBV6-1 - ASRETVLEQY
TRBJ2-7 TRBV7-9 - ASSLHTVLREGTYEQY
TRBJ2-7 TRBV7-8 - ASSLSVGLADRPYEQY
TRBJ1-1 TRBV5-1 few ASSRGPGADTEAF
TRBJ1-1 TRBV9 - ASSVAGTHGTEAF
TRBJ2-7 TRBV6-5 - AIGGESYEQY
TRBJ2-7 TRBV7-9 - ASSLFPQGVHEQY
TRBJ2-7 TRBV6-1 once ASSEGQAYEQY
TRBJ2-7 TRBV4-3 - ASSQDRGSYEQY
TRBJ1-4 TRBV9 - ASSVGGGNEKLF
TRBJ1-5 TRBV19 few ASSISYVSPSQPQH
TRBJ2-1 TRBV6-5 - ASSPRYDNEQF
TRBJ2-5 TRBV4-3 - ASSQGTSGAQETQY
TRBJ1-5 TRBV25-1 few ASSDQGGGQPQH
TRBJ2-3 TRBV5-4 - ASSLDPITDTQY
TRBJ2-7 TRBV5-8 - ASSLEILGGSSYEQY